Listed below are T cell receptor beta chains from one sample, sequenced in a study of blood T cell repertoires in COVID-19. The assay was immunoSEQ multiplex PCR, and TCRdb's table has in-frame clones only and misses some. Here the sample spans some 280,000 clones, approximately 89% being singletons. Sequences were obtained from peripheral blood. The source of these receptors is a woman aged 60-75 years with acute or convalescent COVID-19. The CDR3 runs from the conserved cysteine through the conserved F or W. The order of the fields is clone size, J gene, D gene, V gene, CDR3 protein, CDR3 DNA. A D gene is named only where the DNA matches it firmly. Clone size appears in some rows only: once, few, many, or a class for an expanded clone.

>NA|TRBJ2-7|TRBD2|TRBV6-2/TRBV6-3
CASSSALSGRVYEQYF
TGTGCCAGCAGTTCCGCGCTTAGCGGGAGAGTTTACGAGCAGTACTTC
>few|TRBJ2-5|TRBD2|TRBV19
CASSIVRAGGTQYF
TGTGCCAGTAGTATAGTTCGAGCGGGGGGGACCCAGTACTTC
>NA|TRBJ2-2|NA|TRBV7-9
CASSLEFLRGPNGELFF
TGTGCCAGCAGCTTAGAGTTCCTCCGAGGGCCTAACGGGGAGCTGTTTTTT
>NA|TRBJ2-1|NA|TRBV7-8
CASSLAGGAYNEQFF
TGTGCCAGCAGCTTAGCAGGGGGGGCCTACAATGAGCAGTTCTTC
>NA|TRBJ2-7|TRBD2|TRBV27
CASSLTSGMYEQYF
TGTGCCAGCAGTTTAACTAGCGGGATGTACGAGCAGTACTTC
>NA|TRBJ1-6|TRBD1|TRBV4-1
CASSETGGQGNSPLHF
TGCGCCAGCAGCGAGACAGGGGGTCAGGGTAATTCACCCCTCCACTTT
>NA|TRBJ1-2|TRBD1|TRBV6-1
CASREHGTAAGYGYTF
TGTGCCAGCAGGGAACACGGGACAGCGGCGGGCTATGGCTACACCTTC
>NA|TRBJ2-2|TRBD2|TRBV13
CASSSTLAGVETGELFF
TGTGCCAGCAGTTCCACACTAGCGGGAGTTGAGACCGGGGAGCTGTTTTTT
>NA|TRBJ2-1|NA|TRBV29-1
CSVPQPGRYNEQFF
TGCAGCGTTCCCCAGCCGGGGAGGTACAATGAGCAGTTCTTC
>NA|TRBJ2-7|TRBD2|TRBV19
CASSILPRGLAGGNEQYF
TGTGCCAGTAGTATCCTCCCCCGGGGACTAGCGGGGGGCAACGAGCAGTACTTC
>NA|TRBJ1-1|TRBD1|TRBV18
CASSPTDRGTEAFF
TGTGCCAGCTCACCTACCGACAGGGGAACTGAAGCTTTCTTT
>NA|TRBJ2-7|TRBD2|TRBV5-1
CASGRERGEQYF
TGCGCCTCTGGGAGGGAGCGAGGGGAGCAGTACTTC
>NA|TRBJ1-4|TRBD1|TRBV6-5
CASSYGTGGGKLFF
TGTGCCAGCAGTTACGGGACAGGGGGTGGAAAACTGTTTTTT
>NA|TRBJ2-2|TRBD2|TRBV5-1
CASSLRLAGWSNTGELFF
TGCGCCAGCAGCTTGCGACTAGCGGGATGGTCGAACACCGGGGAGCTGTTTTTT
>NA|TRBJ2-7|TRBD2|TRBV5-5
CASSLALAGGPGEQYF
TGTGCCAGCAGCTTGGCCCTTGCGGGAGGGCCCGGCGAGCAGTACTTC
>NA|TRBJ2-1|NA|TRBV2
CASLIAGVTYNEQFF
TGTGCCAGCCTAATCGCCGGGGTCACCTACAATGAGCAGTTCTTC
>NA|TRBJ1-2|NA|TRBV12-3/TRBV12-4
CASSYGRGTGF
TGTGCCAGCAGTTACGGCAGGGGAACTGGCTTC